This is a list of T cell receptor beta chains from one sample in a study of early T cells in non-severe SARS-CoV-2 infection. TCRdb analysed the 5' RACE reads with MiXCR anew, one entry per CDR3 protein. The sample includes approximately 71,000 distinct CDR3 sequences, about 12% seen only once; the top ten take approximately 1.7%. The sample taken for sequencing was whole blood. The receptor set was obtained from an adult who was a healthcare worker with PCR-confirmed SARS-CoV-2 infection or an uninfected control (not recorded which). Each CDR3 is given without its conserved first and last residue. A D gene is named only where the DNA matches it firmly.

j_call v_call d_call cdr3_aa
TRBJ2-7 TRBV6-5 - ASRPTMPYEQY
TRBJ2-2 TRBV6-5 - ASGSRELF
TRBJ2-7 TRBV7-2 - ASSEYSYEQY
TRBJ1-2 TRBV20-1 TRBD1 SARLDRTYGYT
TRBJ1-5 TRBV5-5 - ASSLGPLEPQH
TRBJ1-1 TRBV3-1 - ASSHRNMNTEAF
TRBJ1-2 TRBV12-3/TRBV12-4 - ASSFPSNYGYT
TRBJ2-2 TRBV7-2 - ASSRRAVTGELF
TRBJ1-1 TRBV5-1 TRBD1 ASSLRTGGLNTEAF
TRBJ2-7 TRBV30 - AWSVLDEQY
TRBJ2-4 TRBV6-5 TRBD1 ASSLDRGRNIQY
TRBJ1-2 TRBV7-6 - ASIPGGWNTNYGYT
TRBJ2-5 TRBV20-1 TRBD2 SARGAGVETQY
TRBJ1-2 TRBV29-1 - SVEIRDGYT
TRBJ2-5 TRBV5-4 - ASSWTRATHLQETQY
TRBJ2-1 TRBV14 TRBD2 ASSQGRRGDNEQF
TRBJ1-1 TRBV20-1 - SASFKGRNTEAF
TRBJ2-3 TRBV6-2/TRBV6-3 TRBD2 ASRTSFLDTQY
TRBJ2-1 TRBV20-1 TRBD2 SARAGGMSVEQF
TRBJ1-1 TRBV7-2 - AIQQAANTEAF
TRBJ1-1 TRBV21-1 - ASSIYLTRDRDLGEAF
TRBJ2-7 TRBV10-2 - ASSATLTSYEQY
TRBJ2-2 TRBV20-1 - SASSGETGELF
TRBJ2-5 TRBV29-1 - SVRKDSQETQY
TRBJ2-3 TRBV5-6 - ASSLERDTQY
TRBJ2-7 TRBV13 - ASSLGLLGYEQY
TRBJ1-6 TRBV12-3/TRBV12-4 - ASSRFGGAGFPLH
TRBJ1-1 TRBV3-1 - ASSHLARVRNTEAF
TRBJ2-7 TRBV7-9 - ASSSDRIPYEQY
TRBJ1-5 TRBV7-9 TRBD1 ASSLDQGGQPQH
TRBJ2-5 TRBV12-3/TRBV12-4 TRBD2 ASARWASGGLLETQY
TRBJ2-6 TRBV11-2 - ASSSIRGANVLT
TRBJ2-2 TRBV30 - AWRLFGTGELF
TRBJ2-3 TRBV24-1 - ATSLGTSSTDTQY
TRBJ1-3 TRBV10-2 - ASSVGNTIY
TRBJ1-1 TRBV7-9 - ASTHGTLLGVGNTEAF
TRBJ2-1 TRBV20-1 TRBD2 SARDLRGGYNEQF
TRBJ2-2 TRBV20-1 - SARDGNTGELF
TRBJ2-2 TRBV9 - ASSPPVGPGELF
TRBJ2-3 TRBV27 TRBD1 ASSYRGRGADTQY
TRBJ2-7 TRBV3-1 - ASSQGSVNSYEQY
TRBJ2-5 TRBV11-2 - ASSLDRGFTETQY
TRBJ1-2 TRBV7-2 - TSSLIQGSKSYGYT
TRBJ1-1 TRBV7-2 - ASSSRMNTEAF
TRBJ2-3 TRBV6-5 - ASRATRTDTQY
TRBJ1-6 TRBV3-1 - ASSQLQGNSPLH
TRBJ2-7 TRBV5-1 - ASSRDGEQY
TRBJ1-2 TRBV12-3/TRBV12-4 - ASSLAWAASSIVYGYT
TRBJ2-5 TRBV9 - ASSVGRLHQETQY
TRBJ1-4 TRBV20-1 - SAEGTGSHIGATNEKLF
TRBJ1-6 TRBV4-3 - ASSQDSMGNSPLH